The clone carrying this TCR beta chain turned up a few times. Through Arm-PCR of CDR3 regions and iRepertoire HTBI primers, TCR beta libraries were built. One entry per CDR3 protein results from TCRdb running MiXCR on the multiplex PCR reads. The sample consists of about 420,000 distinct CDR3 sequences, about a quarter of them appearing once. The sample comes from a study of regulatory T cells in long-lasting Graves disease. Study-level background: Positive TSH receptor antibodies alongside over 5 years of antithyroid drugs were what marked Graves' disease as persistent.

Time point in this sample: persistent/refractory GD, antithyroid drugs over 5 years with positive TRAb. From PBMCs, RNA was extracted and then used to make the TCR library. Criteria from the American Thyroid Association guidelines were applied to diagnose Graves' disease. The CDR3 is 16 amino acids. Trimming left V 1 base short and J 0 bases short, with 9 bases between. From germline, CDR1 is SGHDN and CDR2 FVKESK. Sequences were derived from peripheral blood mononuclear cells (PBMCs), sampled when the disease was refractory, from a patient treated with antithyroid drugs. The chain has TRBV14 and TRBJ1-4; D may be TRBD1 (5 bases). This clonotype was sampled from a female donor with Graves disease. CDR3 DNA: TGTGCCAGCAGCCAAGTTTTAGGGGCAACTAATGAAAAACTGTTTTTT. Translation gives CASSQVLGATNEKLFF.